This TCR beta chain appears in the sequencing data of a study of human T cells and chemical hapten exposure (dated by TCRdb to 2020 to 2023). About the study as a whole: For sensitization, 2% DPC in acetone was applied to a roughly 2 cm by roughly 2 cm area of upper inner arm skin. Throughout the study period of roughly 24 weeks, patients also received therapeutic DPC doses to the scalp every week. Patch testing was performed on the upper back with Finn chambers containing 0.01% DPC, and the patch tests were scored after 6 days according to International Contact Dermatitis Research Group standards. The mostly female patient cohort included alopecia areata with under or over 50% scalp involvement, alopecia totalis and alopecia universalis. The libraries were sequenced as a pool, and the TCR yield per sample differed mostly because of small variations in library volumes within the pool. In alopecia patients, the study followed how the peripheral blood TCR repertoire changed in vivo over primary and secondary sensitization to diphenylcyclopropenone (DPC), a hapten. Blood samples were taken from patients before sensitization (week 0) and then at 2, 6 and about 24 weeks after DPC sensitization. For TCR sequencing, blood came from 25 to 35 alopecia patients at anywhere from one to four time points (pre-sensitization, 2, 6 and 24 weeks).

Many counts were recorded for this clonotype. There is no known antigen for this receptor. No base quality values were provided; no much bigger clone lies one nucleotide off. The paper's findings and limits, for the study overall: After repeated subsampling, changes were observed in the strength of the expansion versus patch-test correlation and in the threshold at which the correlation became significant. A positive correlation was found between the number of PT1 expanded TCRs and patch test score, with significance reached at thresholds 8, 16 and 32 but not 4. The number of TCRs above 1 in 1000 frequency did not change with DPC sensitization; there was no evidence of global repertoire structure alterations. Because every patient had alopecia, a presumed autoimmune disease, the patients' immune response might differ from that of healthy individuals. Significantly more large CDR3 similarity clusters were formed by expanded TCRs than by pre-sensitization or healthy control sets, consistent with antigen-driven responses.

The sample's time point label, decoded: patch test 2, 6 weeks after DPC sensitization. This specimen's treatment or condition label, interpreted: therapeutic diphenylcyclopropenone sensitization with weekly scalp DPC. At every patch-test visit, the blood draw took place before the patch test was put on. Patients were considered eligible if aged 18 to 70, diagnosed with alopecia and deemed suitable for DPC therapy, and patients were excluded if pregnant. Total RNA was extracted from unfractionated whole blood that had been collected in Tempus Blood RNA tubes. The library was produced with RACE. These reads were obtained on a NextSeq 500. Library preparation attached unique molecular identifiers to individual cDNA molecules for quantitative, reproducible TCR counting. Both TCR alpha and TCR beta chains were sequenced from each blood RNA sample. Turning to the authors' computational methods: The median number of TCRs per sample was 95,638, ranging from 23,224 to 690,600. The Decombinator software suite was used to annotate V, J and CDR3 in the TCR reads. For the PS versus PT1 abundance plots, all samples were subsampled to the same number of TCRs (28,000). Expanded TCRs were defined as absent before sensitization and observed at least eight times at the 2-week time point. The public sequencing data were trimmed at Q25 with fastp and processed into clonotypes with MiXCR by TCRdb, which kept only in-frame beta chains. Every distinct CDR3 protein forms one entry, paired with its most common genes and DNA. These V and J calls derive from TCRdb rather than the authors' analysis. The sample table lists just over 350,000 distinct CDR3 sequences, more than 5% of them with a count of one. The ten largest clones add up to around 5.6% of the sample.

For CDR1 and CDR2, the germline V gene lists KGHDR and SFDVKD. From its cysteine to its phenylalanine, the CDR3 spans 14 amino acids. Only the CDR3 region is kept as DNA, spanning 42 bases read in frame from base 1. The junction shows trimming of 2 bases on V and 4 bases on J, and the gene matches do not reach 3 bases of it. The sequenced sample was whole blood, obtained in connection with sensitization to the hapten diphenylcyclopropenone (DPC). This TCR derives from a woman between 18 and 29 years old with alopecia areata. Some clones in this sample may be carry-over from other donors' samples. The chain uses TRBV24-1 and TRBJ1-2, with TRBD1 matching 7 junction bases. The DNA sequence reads TGTGCCACCAGTGATTCGACAGGGCTCTATGGCTACACCTTC. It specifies CATSDSTGLYGYTF.